The 32 T cell receptor beta chains in this list originate from one sample, sequenced in a study of blood T cells in healthy people across ages. Combining a sample-barcoded 5' primer with a J-beta primer mix, a second PCR ran for roughly 6 to 12 cycles. TCRdb reanalysed the 5' RACE reads using MiXCR and keeps one entry per CDR3 protein. The table includes about 1.6 million distinct CDR3 sequences, roughly 30% detected once. The sequenced sample consisted of blood. The source is a woman younger than 45 in good health.

Ten or more counts support this clonotype. A read error may produce the germline difference seen at one junction end. The chain uses TRBV6-5 and TRBJ2-3, with D perhaps matching TRBD2 (5 bases). The CDR3 is 13 amino acids. Germline CDR1 MNHEY, CDR2 SVGAGI. CDR3 coding DNA: TGTGCCAGCAGCTACTGGCCGGGGGATACGCAGTATTTT. Translated: CASSYWPGDTQYF.

This chain connects TRBV4-2 to TRBJ1-1, with D unclear. The CDR3 length is 17 residues. Germline V gene lookup returns CDR1 LGHNA and CDR2 YNFKEQ. The ends were cut back, 2 bases at V and 2 bases at J, with 18 bases in the middle. DNA for the CDR3: TGTGCCAGCAGCCAACGTCCCAGGCCGGCAGGAAACACTGAAGCTTTCTTT. This gives the protein CASSQRPRPAGNTEAFF.

This clonotype was seen only a few times. CDR3 sequence reads: CAWSRDDRAYEQYF. In DNA, the CDR3 is TGTGCCTGGAGTAGAGACGATCGCGCCTACGAGCAGTACTTC. The chain is built from TRBV30 and TRBJ2-7; D not resolved. In germline, CDR1 is GTSNPN, CDR2 SVGIG (reference sequence). Trimming left V 2 bases short and J 2 bases short, with 13 bases between. CDR3 size: 14 residues.

This clonotype was seen repeatedly, ten times or more. This sequence joins TRBV20-1 and TRBJ2-7, with 9 nucleotides matching TRBD2. CDR1 and CDR2 (germline): DFQATT, SNEGSKA (reference sequence). After removal of 5 bases from V and 2 bases from J, the junction contained 7 bases not matched to a gene. The CDR3 is made up of 14 amino acids. DNA for the CDR3: TGCAGTGCTTCTTCTAGCGGGGAGCCCTACGAGCAGTACTTC. As protein: CSASSSGEPYEQYF.

The chain joins TRBV6-1 to TRBJ1-2; 7 nucleotides line up with TRBD1. The V gene end was trimmed by 3 bases and the J gene end by 8 bases; junction bases not matched to a gene: 12. The CDR3 is 15 residues long. Germline V gives CDR1 MNHNS, CDR2 SASEGT. Written as DNA, the CDR3 is TGTGCCAGCAGTGAGGGTGGGGCAGGGGGGCTCGGCTACACCTTC. Translated, it gives CASSEGGAGGLGYTF.

This clonotype was seen many times. V gene TRBV29-1 combines with J gene TRBJ2-1; the D is unclear. CDR3 length: 18 residues. Germline CDR1 SQVTM, CDR2 ANQGSEA. The V gene lost 4 bases and the J gene lost 0 bases, with 22 bases spanning the gap. CDR3 sequence reads: CSVVMLGYSRSSYNEQFF. Written as DNA, the CDR3 is TGCAGCGTTGTAATGTTGGGATATAGCCGGAGCTCCTACAATGAGCAGTTCTTC.

This clonotype was picked up a small number of times. The CDR3 nucleotides are TGCAGTGCTCTTACTAGCGGGGGGTCAGATACGCAGTATTTT. Its protein is CSALTSGGSDTQYF. The rearrangement links TRBV20-1 to TRBJ2-3; TRBD2 matches 12 bases. V trimming: 5 bases; J trimming: 4 bases; junction bases outside the gene matches: 4. The germline CDR1 and CDR2 sequences are DFQATT and SNEGSKA (reference sequence). This CDR3 spans 14 amino acids.

In this sample, this clonotype turned up a few times. This rearrangement joins TRBV7-9 to TRBJ2-7, with D perhaps being TRBD1 or TRBD2 (5 bases each). The CDR3 has 14 amino acids. V lost 3 bases, J lost 7 bases, and 16 bases lay in between. In germline, CDR1 is SEHNR, CDR2 FQNEAQ (reference sequence). As DNA, the CDR3 is TGTGCCAGCAGCTTTCCGGGACCCCCAGGGGAGCAGTACTTC. The encoded protein is CASSFPGPPGEQYF.

This clonotype was seen many times. Here the CDR3 DNA reads TGCAGCGTGGTAACAGGTCAACAGACCCAGTACTTC. As protein: CSVVTGQQTQYF. The chain employs TRBV29-1 and TRBJ2-5; a weak D match, TRBD1 (5 bases). The V end lost 6 bases, the J end lost 6 bases, and 14 bases lay between the germline ends. CDR1 SQVTM and CDR2 ANQGSEA come from the germline V gene. The CDR3 loop spans 12 amino acids.

This chain joins TRBV3-1 and TRBJ2-3, with D unresolved. V dropped 1 base and J dropped 2 bases, with 4 bases sitting between them. There are 13 residues in the CDR3. Germline lookup yields CDR1 LGHDT and CDR2 YNNKEL (reference sequence). CDR3 amino acids: CASSQAITDTQYF. As DNA, the CDR3 is TGTGCCAGCAGCCAAGCAATCACAGATACGCAGTATTTT.

This clonotype was recorded a few times. This sequence joins TRBV12-3 or TRBV12-4 and TRBJ2-7, with TRBD1 matching 9 bases. The CDR3 runs to 13 residues. V trimming: 6 bases; J trimming: 5 bases; junction bases outside the gene matches: 5. DNA of the CDR3: TGTGCCAGCAGGATACAGGGGGCGAACGAGCAGTACTTC. Amino acids: CASRIQGANEQYF.

This clonotype was seen repeatedly, ten times or more. CDR3 sequence (DNA): TGCAGCGTTGGCCAGCCTAACTATGGCTACACCTTC. Protein product: CSVGQPNYGYTF. V usage is TRBV29-1 and J usage is TRBJ1-2; D is undetermined. The CDR3 sequence is 12 residues long. The V gene's germline CDR1 is SQVTM and CDR2 ANQGSEA. The V end was cut by 4 bases, the J end by 0 bases, with 6 bases between.

The chain recombines TRBV6-2 or TRBV6-3 with TRBJ2-7; 9 bases agree with TRBD1. CDR1 and CDR2 from the germline V gene are MNHEY and SVGEGT. V dropped 7 bases and J dropped 4; count of bases not matched to a gene: 14. The CDR3 is 16 residues long. The CDR3, as DNA: TGTGCCAGCACCGAACCGGGACAGGGCCTTAATTACGAGCAGTACTTC. Its protein is CASTEPGQGLNYEQYF.

DNA for the CDR3: TGTGCCAGCTCACCCAAGGACAGGGGGCTGCCCGTACAAGCGGGAAACACCGGGGAGCTGTTTTTT. Its translation is CASSPKDRGLPVQAGNTGELFF. The chain is built from TRBV18 and TRBJ2-2; 11 bases line up with TRBD1. The trim removed 3 bases at V and 2 bases at J, leaving 20 bases unmatched. The CDR3 runs 22 residues. The germline CDR1 and CDR2 sequences are KGHSH and LQKENI.

The V call is TRBV18, the J call TRBJ2-1, with 11 bases fitting TRBD2. With 6 bases clipped from V and 7 bases from J, the junction kept 8 bases outside the gene matches. The CDR3 covers 15 residues. CDR1 is KGHSH, CDR2 LQKENI, per germline. CDR3 sequence: CASSMGLAEGNEQFF. The CDR3 nucleotides read TGTGCCAGCTCCATGGGACTAGCGGAGGGGAATGAGCAGTTCTTC. Full variable domain (rest looked up from reference TRBV18 and TRBJ2-1): NAGVMQNPRHLVRRRGQEARLRCSPMKGHSHVYWYRQLPEEGLKFMVYLQKENIIDESGMPKERFSAEFPKEGPSILRIQQVVRGDSAAYFCASSMGLAEGNEQFFGPGTRLTVL.

Concerning this clonotype itself: A read error may explain this, as a much larger clone is one base away. The V call is TRBV27, the J call TRBJ2-1; 7 nucleotides line up with TRBD2. V lost 5 bases, J lost 7 bases, and 8 bases stayed unmatched. Looked up from germline, CDR1 is MNHEY and CDR2 is SMNVEV (reference sequence). The CDR3 totals 14 residues. DNA for the CDR3: TGTGCCAGCAGTCCCCGGGGGGTTGAGAATGAGCAGTTCTTC. The encoded protein is CASSPRGVENEQFF.

This clonotype occurred a few times. This chain joins TRBV19 and TRBJ2-7; perhaps D is TRBD1 or TRBD2 (6 bases each). V lost 4 bases and J lost 7, with 23 bases in between. This CDR3 comprises 16 residues. Germline V gene data show CDR1 as LNHDA and CDR2 as SQIVND (reference sequence). DNA for the CDR3: TGTGCCAGTAGTACCCCGTCCACGGGGGCCCAAGGAGAGCAGTACTTC. The encoded protein is CASSTPSTGAQGEQYF.

This clonotype was seen a few times. The rearrangement links TRBV28 to TRBJ2-6; TRBD2 aligns across 14 bases. Germline V lookup: CDR1 MDHEN, CDR2 SYDVKM. The CDR3 contains 18 residues. Trimming removed 2 bases from V and 2 bases from J; junction bases left unmatched: 2. This CDR3 reads CASSLGTSGSTGANVLTF. CDR3 DNA: TGTGCCAGCAGTTTAGGGACTAGCGGGAGCACTGGGGCCAACGTCCTGACTTTC.

The J gene is TRBJ2-3, the V gene TRBV4-1; D possibly corresponds to TRBD2 (5 bases). Germline values: CDR1 MGHRA, CDR2 YSYEKL. The CDR3 has 16 residues. Trimming took off 0 bases at V and 4 bases at J, with 14 bases between the two ends. This chain's CDR3 is CASSQEAGRTADTQYF. The CDR3 nucleotides are TGCGCCAGCAGCCAAGAGGCCGGGCGGACTGCAGATACGCAGTATTTT.

This clonotype turned up a few times. The chain recombines TRBV11-1 with TRBJ2-7; no firm D call. Germline CDR1 is SGHAT and CDR2 is FQDESV (reference sequence). The CDR3 totals 12 residues. The V end was cut by 3 bases, the J end by 7 bases, with 10 bases between. This CDR3 is CASSFPLGEQYF. The CDR3 DNA reads as TGTGCCAGCAGCTTCCCTTTGGGAGAGCAGTACTTC.

This clonotype is a singleton in its sample. A junction end diverges from the germline sequence, so it may reflect a read error. The chain uses TRBV3-1 and TRBJ1-1; D is perhaps TRBD1 (5 bases). Germline CDR1 LGHDT, CDR2 YNNKEL (reference sequence). The CDR3 runs to 11 residues. CDR3 coding DNA: TGCGGGGGGGATGCTAACACTGAAGCTTTCTTT. Translation gives CGGDANTEAFF.

This clonotype has only one observation. The J gene is TRBJ2-7, the V gene TRBV20-1, with D unclear. V lost 5 bases, J lost 1 base, and 12 bases lay in between. CDR3 size: 13 residues. Germline loops: CDR1 DFQATT, CDR2 SNEGSKA (reference sequence). As DNA, the CDR3 is TGCAGTGCTGGCGGTAGTGGGTCCTACGAGCAGTACTTC. Translation: CSAGGSGSYEQYF.

The chain joins TRBV20-1 to TRBJ2-5, with 7 bases fitting TRBD2. The length of the CDR3 is 14 residues. CDR1 and CDR2 from the germline V gene are DFQATT and SNEGSKA (reference sequence). The V gene end was trimmed by 4 bases and the J gene end by 1 base; junction bases not matched to a gene: 6. This chain's CDR3 is CSAIPSGLQETQYF. CDR3 nucleotide sequence: TGCAGTGCTATCCCTAGCGGCCTCCAAGAGACCCAGTACTTC.

The chain uses TRBV5-1 and TRBJ1-4; TRBD1 matches at 7 bases. V lost 4 bases to trimming and J lost 2 bases; unmatched junction nucleotides: 5. In germline, CDR1 is SGHRS, CDR2 YFSETQ. The CDR3 contains 15 residues. CDR3: CASSLWGQTNEKLFF. The CDR3 DNA reads as TGCGCCAGCAGCCTCTGGGGACAGACTAATGAAAAACTGTTTTTT. The full variable domain, its missing parts supplied by reference TRBV5-1 and TRBJ1-4, is KAGVTQTPRYLIKTRGQQVTLSCSPISGHRSVSWYQQTPGQGLQFLFEYFSETQRNKGNFPGRFSGRQFSNSRSEMNVSTLELGDSALYLCASSLWGQTNEKLFFGSGTQLSVL.

The CDR3 loop reads CASRQASGGYGEQFF. Written as DNA, the CDR3 is TGTGCCAGCAGGCAGGCTAGCGGGGGGTATGGTGAGCAGTTCTTC. This chain links TRBV7-6 with TRBJ2-1; TRBD2 aligns across 11 bases. V shed 6 bases, J shed 9 bases, and the junction held 10 bases outside the gene matches. In germline, CDR1 is SGHVS, CDR2 FNYEAQ. The CDR3 has 15 residues. Together with reference TRBV7-6 and TRBJ2-1, the CDR3 gives the full variable domain: GAGVSQSPRYKVTKRGQDVALRCDPISGHVSLYWYRQALGQGPEFLTYFNYEAQQDKSGLPNDRFSAERPEGSISTLTIQRTEQRDSAMYRCASRQASGGYGEQFFGPGTRLTVL.

The gene calls are TRBV5-1 and TRBJ1-6, with 7 positions matching TRBD1. This CDR3 contains 17 residues. Germline CDR1 SGHRS, CDR2 YFSETQ. V lost 4 bases and J lost 8; bases outside the gene matches: 15. CDR3 amino acids: CASSPEGYGTADSPLHF. DNA for the CDR3: TGCGCCAGCAGCCCGGAGGGTTACGGGACAGCAGATTCACCCCTCCACTTT.

This clonotype was seen a handful of times. V and J are TRBV4-1 and TRBJ2-3; D call uncertain. V was pared by 1 base and J by 0 bases, with 11 bases between. This CDR3 comprises 16 residues. Germline loops: CDR1 MGHRA, CDR2 YSYEKL. The CDR3 DNA is TGCGCCAGCAGCCAAGGACCCGAAACTAGCACAGATACGCAGTATTTT. This codes for CASSQGPETSTDTQYF.

This clonotype has a handful of counts. V usage is TRBV12-3 or TRBV12-4 and J usage is TRBJ2-3; no definite D call. This CDR3 comprises 16 residues. Trimming stripped 5 bases from V and 1 base from J, with 16 bases between. CDR3 sequence (DNA): TGTGCCAGCAGTGCCTACGGCGGTGAGGGCACAGATACGCAGTATTTT. Its translation: CASSAYGGEGTDTQYF.

The table lists this clonotype with many counts. V usage is TRBV10-3 and J usage is TRBJ2-5; D is ambiguous. Trimming removed 6 bases at V and 3 bases at J, with 8 bases between. CDR3 size: 12 residues. Germline V gene lookup returns CDR1 ENHRY and CDR2 SYGVKD. The CDR3 bases are TGTGCCATCAGCCCCGAGGAAGAGACCCAGTACTTC. The encoded protein is CAISPEEETQYF.

The chain uses TRBV3-1 and TRBJ1-1, with 8 positions matching TRBD1. The V gene end was trimmed by 1 base and the J gene end by 11 bases; junction bases not matched to a gene: 6. Germline CDR1 reads LGHDT; CDR2 reads YNNKEL (reference sequence). This CDR3 contains 13 residues. The CDR3 DNA follows: TGTGCCAGCAGCCAAGCCAGACAGGGGAAGGCTTTCTTT. Translation: CASSQARQGKAFF.

The chain carries TRBV6-1 and TRBJ2-1; 9 nucleotides line up with TRBD1. V lost 4 bases to trimming and J lost 12 bases; unmatched junction nucleotides: 19. This CDR3 has 17 amino acids. The germline V gene encodes CDR1 MNHNS and CDR2 SASEGT. The CDR3 sequence: CASSVDRGARWALGQFF. As DNA, the CDR3 is TGTGCCAGCAGTGTCGACAGGGGGGCTAGGTGGGCCCTAGGGCAGTTCTTC.

The chain couples TRBV2 to TRBJ2-1, with TRBD2 identical over 11 bases. The germline gives CDR1 SNHLY, CDR2 FYNNEI. V shed 6 bases and J 2 bases; nucleotides not matched to a gene: 6. This CDR3 is 16 amino acids long. Here the CDR3 DNA reads TGTGCCAGCAGAAAAGGGACTAGCGGAGCCTACAATGAGCAGTTCTTC. Amino acid sequence: CASRKGTSGAYNEQFF.